This TCR beta chain appears in the sequencing data of a study of regulatory T cells in long-lasting Graves disease. Investigators prepared the TCR beta libraries by applying iRepertoire HTBI primers and Arm-PCR of CDR3 regions. TCRdb processed the multiplex PCR reads anew with MiXCR; each CDR3 protein has one entry. The repertoire has roughly 560,000 distinct CDR3 sequences, 12% of them found once; the top ten carry about 8.3%. Time point of the sample: newly diagnosed GD, antithyroid drugs for less than 3 months. Isolated PBMC RNA provided the starting material for the TCR library. The CDR3 runs to 15 residues. The V segment lost 4 bases and the J segment 13 bases; nucleotides outside the gene matches: 14. Germline-derived CDR1 and CDR2 are PRHDT and FYEKMQ (reference sequence). This clonotype appeared a few times. These data were also reused for a study on T cells in Graves' hyperthyroidism and ophthalmopathy.

The input for sequencing was peripheral blood mononuclear cells (PBMCs), taken at new diagnosis, from a patient treated with antithyroid drugs. The chain couples TRBV13 to TRBJ2-1; 9 bases are shared with TRBD2. This TCR came from a woman aged 25 to 45 with Graves disease. CDR3: CASSSGAGGRLVQFF. Here the CDR3 DNA reads TGTGCCAGCAGCTCTGGGGCGGGAGGGCGTTTGGTCCAGTTCTTC.